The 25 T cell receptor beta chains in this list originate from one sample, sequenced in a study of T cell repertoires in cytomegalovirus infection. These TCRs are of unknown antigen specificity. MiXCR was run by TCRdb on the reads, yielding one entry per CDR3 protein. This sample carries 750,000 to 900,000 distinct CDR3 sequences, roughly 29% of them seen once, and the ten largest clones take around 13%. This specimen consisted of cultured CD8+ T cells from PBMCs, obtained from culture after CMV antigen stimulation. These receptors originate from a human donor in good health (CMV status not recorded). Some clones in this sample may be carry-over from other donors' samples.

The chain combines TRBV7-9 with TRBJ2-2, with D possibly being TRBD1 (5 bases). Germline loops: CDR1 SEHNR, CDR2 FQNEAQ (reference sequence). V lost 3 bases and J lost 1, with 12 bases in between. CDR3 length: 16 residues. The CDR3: CASSLPVDRNTGELFF. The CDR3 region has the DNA TGTGCCAGCAGCTTGCCTGTAGACAGGAACACCGGGGAGCTGTTTTTT.

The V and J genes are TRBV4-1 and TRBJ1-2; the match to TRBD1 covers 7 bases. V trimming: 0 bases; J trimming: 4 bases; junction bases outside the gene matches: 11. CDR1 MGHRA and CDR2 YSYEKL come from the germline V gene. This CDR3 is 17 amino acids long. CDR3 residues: CASSQEIRTGAGYGYTF. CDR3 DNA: TGCGCCAGCAGCCAAGAAATTCGCACAGGGGCAGGCTATGGCTACACCTTC.

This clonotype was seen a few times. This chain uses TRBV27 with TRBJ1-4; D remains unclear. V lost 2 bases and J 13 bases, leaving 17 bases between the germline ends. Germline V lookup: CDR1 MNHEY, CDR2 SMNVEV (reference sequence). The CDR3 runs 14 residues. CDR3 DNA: TGTGCCAGCAGTTTAACAGCGGGCTGGGATGGACTGTTTTTT. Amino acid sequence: CASSLTAGWDGLFF.

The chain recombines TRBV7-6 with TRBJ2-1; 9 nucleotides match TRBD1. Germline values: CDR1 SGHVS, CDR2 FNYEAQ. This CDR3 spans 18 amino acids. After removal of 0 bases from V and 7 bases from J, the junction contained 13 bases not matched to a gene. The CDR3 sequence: CASSLAWGQGGLGNEQFF. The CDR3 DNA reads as TGTGCCAGCAGCTTAGCCTGGGGACAGGGTGGTTTGGGGAATGAGCAGTTCTTC.

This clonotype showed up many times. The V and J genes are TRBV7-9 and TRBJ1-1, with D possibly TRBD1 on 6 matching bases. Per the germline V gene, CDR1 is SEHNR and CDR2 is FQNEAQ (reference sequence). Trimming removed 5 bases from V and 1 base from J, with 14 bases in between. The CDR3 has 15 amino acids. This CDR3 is CASSPPDRRNTEAFF. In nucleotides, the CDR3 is TGTGCCAGCAGCCCACCTGACAGGAGGAACACTGAAGCTTTCTTT.

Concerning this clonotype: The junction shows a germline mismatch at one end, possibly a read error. CDR3 nucleotides: TGTGCCAGCAGCCACCTGGTGTTAGCGGGGGACAATGAGCAGTCCTTC. Translated: CASSHLVLAGDNEQSF. The genes are TRBV7-9 and TRBJ2-1, with 9 positions matching TRBD2. The length of the CDR3 is 16 residues. Germline V lookup: CDR1 SEHNR, CDR2 FQNEAQ (reference sequence).

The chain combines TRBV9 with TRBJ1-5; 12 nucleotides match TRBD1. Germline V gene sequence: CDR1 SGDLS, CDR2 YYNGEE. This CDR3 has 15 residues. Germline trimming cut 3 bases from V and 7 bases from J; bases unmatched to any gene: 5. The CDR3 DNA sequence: TGTGCCAGCAGCGCCGGGACAGGGGGCAGACAGCCCCAGCATTTT. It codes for CASSAGTGGRQPQHF.

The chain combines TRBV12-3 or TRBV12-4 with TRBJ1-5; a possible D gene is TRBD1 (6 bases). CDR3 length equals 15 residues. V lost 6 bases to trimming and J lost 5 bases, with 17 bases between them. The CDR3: CASSLRGSGDQPQHF. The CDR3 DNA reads TGTGCCAGCAGCTTAAGGGGGTCGGGGGATCAGCCCCAGCATTTT.

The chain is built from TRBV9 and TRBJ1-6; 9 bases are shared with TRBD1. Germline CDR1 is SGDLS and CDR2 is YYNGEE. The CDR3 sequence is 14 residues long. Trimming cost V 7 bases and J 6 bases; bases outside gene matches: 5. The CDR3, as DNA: TGTGCCAGCCGGACAGGGGATCGTAATTCACCCCTCCACTTT. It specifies CASRTGDRNSPLHF.

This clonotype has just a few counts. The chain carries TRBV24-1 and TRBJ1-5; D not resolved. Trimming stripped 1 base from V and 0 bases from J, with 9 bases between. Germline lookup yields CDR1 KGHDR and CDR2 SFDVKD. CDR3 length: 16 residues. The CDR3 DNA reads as TGTGCCACCAGTGATTTACGACGAGATAGCAATCAGCCCCAGCATTTT. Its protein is CATSDLRRDSNQPQHF.

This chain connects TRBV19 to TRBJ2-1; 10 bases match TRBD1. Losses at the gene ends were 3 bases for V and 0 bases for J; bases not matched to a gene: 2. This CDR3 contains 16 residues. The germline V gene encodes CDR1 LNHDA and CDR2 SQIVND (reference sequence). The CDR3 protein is CASSMDRGSSYNEQFF. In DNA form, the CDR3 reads TGTGCCAGTAGTATGGACAGGGGGAGCTCCTACAATGAGCAGTTCTTC.

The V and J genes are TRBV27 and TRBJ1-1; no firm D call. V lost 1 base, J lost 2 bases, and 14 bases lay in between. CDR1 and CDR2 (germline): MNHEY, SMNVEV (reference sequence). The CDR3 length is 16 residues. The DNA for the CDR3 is TGTGCCAGCAGTTTATATGGGCGTGCGGTTAACACTGAAGCTTTCTTT. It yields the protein CASSLYGRAVNTEAFF.

The CDR3 loop is CASSRMQGRSYEQYF. Here the CDR3 DNA reads TGCGCCAGCAGTCGAATGCAGGGGCGTTCCTACGAGCAGTACTTC. This chain joins TRBV10-1 and TRBJ2-7, with D possibly TRBD1 on 6 matching bases. The V and J ends lost 5 bases and 1 base respectively, with 15 bases between them. Germline assignment: CDR1 WNHNN and CDR2 SYGVQD (reference sequence). There are 15 residues in the CDR3.

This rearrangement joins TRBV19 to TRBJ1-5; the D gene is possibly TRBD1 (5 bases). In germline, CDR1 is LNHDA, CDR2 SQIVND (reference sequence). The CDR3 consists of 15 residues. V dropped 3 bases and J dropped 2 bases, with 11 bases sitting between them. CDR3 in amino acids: CASSIQGVGNQPQHF. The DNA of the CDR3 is TGTGCCAGTAGTATTCAGGGTGTAGGCAATCAGCCCCAGCATTTT. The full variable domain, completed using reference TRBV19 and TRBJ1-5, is DGGITQSPKYLFRKEGQNVTLSCEQNLNHDAMYWYRQDPGQGLRLIYYSQIVNDFQKGDIAEGYSVSREKKESFPLTVTSAQKNPTAFYLCASSIQGVGNQPQHFGDGTRLSIL.

The CDR3 DNA sequence: TGTGCCAGCAGCTTGATTTTCCCCGGGACGGTGAACACCGGGGAGCTGTTTTTT. Amino acids: CASSLIFPGTVNTGELFF. The chain couples TRBV5-5 to TRBJ2-2, with D perhaps TRBD1 or TRBD2 (5 bases each). Germline CDR1 SGHKS, CDR2 YYEKEE (reference sequence). This CDR3 is 18 amino acids long. V gave up 1 base and J gave up 1 base, with 17 bases separating them.

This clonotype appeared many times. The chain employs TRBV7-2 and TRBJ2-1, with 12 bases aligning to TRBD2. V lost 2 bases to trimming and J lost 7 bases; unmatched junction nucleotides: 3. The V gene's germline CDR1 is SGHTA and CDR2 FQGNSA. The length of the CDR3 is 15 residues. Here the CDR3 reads CASSLILAGGNEQFF. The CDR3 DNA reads TGTGCCAGCAGCTTAATACTAGCGGGGGGAAATGAGCAGTTCTTC.

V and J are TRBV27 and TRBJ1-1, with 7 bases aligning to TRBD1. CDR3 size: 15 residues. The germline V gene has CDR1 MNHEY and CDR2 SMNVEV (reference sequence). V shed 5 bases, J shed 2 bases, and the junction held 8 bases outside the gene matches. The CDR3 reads CASSPAGTANTEAFF. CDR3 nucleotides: TGTGCCAGCAGTCCGGCCGGGACAGCAAACACTGAAGCTTTCTTT.

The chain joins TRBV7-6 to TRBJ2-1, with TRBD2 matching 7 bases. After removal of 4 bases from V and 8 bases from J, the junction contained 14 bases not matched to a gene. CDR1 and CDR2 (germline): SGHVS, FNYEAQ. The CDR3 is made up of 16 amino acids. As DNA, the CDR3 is TGTGCCAGCAGCTCCCTCGGCGGGGGTCCTCCTTATGAGCAGTTCTTC. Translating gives CASSSLGGGPPYEQFF.

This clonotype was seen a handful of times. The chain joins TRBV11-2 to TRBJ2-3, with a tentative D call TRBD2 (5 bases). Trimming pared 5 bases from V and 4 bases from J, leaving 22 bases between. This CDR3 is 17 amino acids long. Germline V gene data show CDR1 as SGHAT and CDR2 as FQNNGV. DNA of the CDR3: TGTGCCAGCAGCCTTACCCGGGTTAGCGCCAGATCAGATACGCAGTATTTT. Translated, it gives CASSLTRVSARSDTQYF. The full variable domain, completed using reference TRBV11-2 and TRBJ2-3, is EAGVAQSPRYKIIEKRQSVAFWCNPISGHATLYWYQQILGQGPKLLIQFQNNGVVDDSQLPKDRFSAERLKGVDSTLKIQPAKLEDSAVYLCASSLTRVSARSDTQYFGPGTRLTVL.

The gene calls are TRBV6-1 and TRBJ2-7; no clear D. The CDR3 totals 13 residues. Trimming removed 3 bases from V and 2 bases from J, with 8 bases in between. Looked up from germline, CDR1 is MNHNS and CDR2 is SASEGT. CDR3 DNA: TGTGCCAGCAGTGAGGGAAACACCTACGAGCAGTACTTC. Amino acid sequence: CASSEGNTYEQYF.

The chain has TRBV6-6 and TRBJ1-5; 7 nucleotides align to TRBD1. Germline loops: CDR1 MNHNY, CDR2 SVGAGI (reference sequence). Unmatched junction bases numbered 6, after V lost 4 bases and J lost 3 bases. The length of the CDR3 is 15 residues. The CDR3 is CASSWRTGHNQPQHF. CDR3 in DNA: TGTGCCAGCAGTTGGCGGACAGGCCACAATCAGCCCCAGCATTTT.

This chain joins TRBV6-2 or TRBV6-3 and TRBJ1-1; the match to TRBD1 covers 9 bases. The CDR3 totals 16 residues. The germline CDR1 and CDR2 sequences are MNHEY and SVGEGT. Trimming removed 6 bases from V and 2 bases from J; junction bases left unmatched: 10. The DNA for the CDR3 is TGTGCCAGCAGGATTACCCCGGGACAGGGAAACACTGAAGCTTTCTTT. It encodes CASRITPGQGNTEAFF.

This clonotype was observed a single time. In DNA form, the CDR3 reads TGTGCCAGCAGTTACTCGCCGACAGGGACCGGCTACACCTTC. This gives the protein CASSYSPTGTGYTF. The chain recombines TRBV6-5 with TRBJ1-2; TRBD1 aligns across 7 bases. In germline, CDR1 is MNHEY, CDR2 SVGAGI. Trimming at V came to 0 bases and at J to 8 bases, leaving 6 bases not matched to a gene. CDR3 length: 14 residues.

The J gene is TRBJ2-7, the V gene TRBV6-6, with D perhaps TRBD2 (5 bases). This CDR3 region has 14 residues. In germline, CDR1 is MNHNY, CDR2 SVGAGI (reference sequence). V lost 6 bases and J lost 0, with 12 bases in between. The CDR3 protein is CASSPTGFSYEQYV. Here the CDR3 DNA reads TGTGCCAGCAGCCCAACGGGATTCTCCTACGAGCAGTACGTC.

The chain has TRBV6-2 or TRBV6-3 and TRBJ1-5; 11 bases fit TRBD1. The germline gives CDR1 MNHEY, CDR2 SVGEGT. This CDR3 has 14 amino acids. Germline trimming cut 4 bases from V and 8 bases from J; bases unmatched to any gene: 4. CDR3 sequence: CASSWTGGLEPQHF. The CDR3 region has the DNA TGTGCCAGCAGTTGGACAGGGGGCTTGGAGCCCCAGCATTTT.